These T cell receptor beta chains were read from a single sample in a study of cytomegalovirus exposure and HLA in healthy donors. The assay was immunoSEQ multiplex PCR, and TCRdb's table has in-frame clones only and misses some. The table shows 150,000 to 200,000 clones, with approximately 76% occurring only once. Sequencing input: PBMCs. Receptor source: a female donor in good health and CMV-seronegative. Each CDR3 is given with its conserved first and last residue. D genes are given only for firm matches. Not all rows give a size; the values are once, few, many and, for expanded clones, a class.

cdr3_aa cdr3_nt d_call j_call clone_size v_call
CASSFDSASTDTQYF TGTGCCAGCAGTTTCGACAGTGCCAGCACAGATACGCAGTATTTT NA TRBJ2-3 once TRBV27
CASTDSGGADTQYF TGTGCCAGCACGGATAGCGGGGGCGCAGATACGCAGTATTTT TRBD2 TRBJ2-3 NA TRBV6-5
CACSGATGELFF TGTGCCTGCTCGGGAGCCACCGGGGAGCTGTTTTTT NA TRBJ2-2 NA TRBV11-2
CASSPLASVSTDTQYF TGTGCCAGCTCACCACTTGCTAGCGTTAGCACAGATACGCAGTATTTT NA TRBJ2-3 few TRBV18
CASSQDAGTSGRNEQFF TGTGCCAGCAGCCAAGATGCGGGGACTAGCGGGCGCAATGAGCAGTTCTTC TRBD2 TRBJ2-1 few TRBV4-2
CASTADRANTEAFF TGTGCCAGCACTGCGGACAGGGCTAACACTGAAGCTTTCTTT TRBD1 TRBJ1-1 NA TRBV2
CASKGGNAHQPQHF TGTGCCAGCAAGGGGGGGAACGCTCATCAGCCCCAGCATTTT NA TRBJ1-5 NA TRBV21-1
CASSLFMGAITDTQYF TGTGCCAGCAGCTTGTTTATGGGGGCCATCACAGATACGCAGTATTTT NA TRBJ2-3 NA TRBV11-1
CASSVQGDTEAFF TGTGCCAGCAGCGTTCAGGGGGACACTGAAGCTTTCTTT TRBD1 TRBJ1-1 NA TRBV11-3
CASSLISNPMEDGYTF TGTGCCAGCAGCCTTATTTCGAATCCAATGGAGGATGGCTACACCTTC NA TRBJ1-2 few TRBV5-6
CAWSLIMGQGHYGYTF TGTGCCTGGAGCCTAATTATGGGACAGGGGCATTATGGCTACACCTTC TRBD1 TRBJ1-2 NA TRBV30
CASSRTENYGYTF TGTGCCAGTAGTAGGACAGAGAACTATGGCTACACCTTC NA TRBJ1-2 NA TRBV19
CAWSVAGRSPLHF TGTGCCTGGAGTGTCGCAGGGCGATCACCCCTCCACTTT NA TRBJ1-6 NA TRBV30
CASSEYPEGYTF TGTGCCAGCAGTGAATACCCGGAGGGCTACACCTTC NA TRBJ1-2 NA TRBV25-1
CSSSQEETGGREKLFF TGTTCCAGCAGCCAAGAAGAAACAGGGGGGAGGGAAAAACTGTTTTTT TRBD1 TRBJ1-4 NA TRBV7-9
CASSLSPGANYEQYF TGTGCCAGCAGTTTATCCCCAGGGGCCAACTACGAGCAGTACTTC NA TRBJ2-7 NA TRBV27
CSVAGAGGEQYF TGCAGCGTTGCGGGAGCGGGCGGCGAGCAGTACTTC NA TRBJ2-7 NA TRBV29-1
CASSPEDMNTEAFF TGTGCCAGCAGCCCAGAGGACATGAACACTGAAGCTTTCTTT NA TRBJ1-1 NA TRBV9
CASSKVFGQGAKNYGYTF NA NA TRBJ1-2 once TRBV21-1
CASSPRQGSSGELFF TGTGCCAGCTCACCACGGCAGGGGTCGTCCGGGGAGCTGTTTTTT NA TRBJ2-2 NA TRBV18
CASSPLAGVRATQYF TGTGCCAGCAGCCCCCTAGCGGGAGTCCGGGCGACGCAGTATTTT TRBD2 TRBJ2-3 NA TRBV7-2
CAWSVGLAGEQYF TGTGCCTGGAGTGTGGGGTTGGCGGGCGAGCAGTACTTC NA TRBJ2-7 NA TRBV30
CASSESQIYGYTF TGCGCCAGCAGTGAGTCGCAGATCTATGGCTACACCTTC NA TRBJ1-2 NA TRBV10-1
CASSTRQGNTDTQYF TGTGCCAGTAGTACAAGACAGGGGAACACAGATACGCAGTATTTT TRBD1 TRBJ2-3 once TRBV19
CASSFVGAGNGELFF TGTGCCAGCAGTTTTGTAGGGGCGGGGAACGGGGAGCTGTTTTTT NA TRBJ2-2 NA TRBV27
CAWRGPRDRLDVKNTIYF TGTGCCTGGCGCGGTCCTCGGGACAGACTCGATGTAAAAAACACCATATATTTT TRBD1 TRBJ1-3 NA TRBV30
CASSRRGELNTGELFF TGTGCCAGCAGCCGCAGGGGGGAATTGAACACCGGGGAGCTGTTTTTT NA TRBJ2-2 NA TRBV5-6
CASSAIRGQGPEAFF TGTGCCAGCAGCGCCATTAGGGGGCAGGGACCTGAAGCTTTCTTT TRBD1 TRBJ1-1 NA TRBV9
CARSLDSGRARVPQETQYF TGTGCCAGAAGCTTGGACAGCGGGAGGGCCCGAGTACCACAAGAGACCCAGTACTTC TRBD2 TRBJ2-5 few TRBV5-3
CASSSVLDEKLFF TGTGCCAGCAGTTCAGTTCTCGATGAAAAACTGTTTTTT NA TRBJ1-4 NA TRBV6-1